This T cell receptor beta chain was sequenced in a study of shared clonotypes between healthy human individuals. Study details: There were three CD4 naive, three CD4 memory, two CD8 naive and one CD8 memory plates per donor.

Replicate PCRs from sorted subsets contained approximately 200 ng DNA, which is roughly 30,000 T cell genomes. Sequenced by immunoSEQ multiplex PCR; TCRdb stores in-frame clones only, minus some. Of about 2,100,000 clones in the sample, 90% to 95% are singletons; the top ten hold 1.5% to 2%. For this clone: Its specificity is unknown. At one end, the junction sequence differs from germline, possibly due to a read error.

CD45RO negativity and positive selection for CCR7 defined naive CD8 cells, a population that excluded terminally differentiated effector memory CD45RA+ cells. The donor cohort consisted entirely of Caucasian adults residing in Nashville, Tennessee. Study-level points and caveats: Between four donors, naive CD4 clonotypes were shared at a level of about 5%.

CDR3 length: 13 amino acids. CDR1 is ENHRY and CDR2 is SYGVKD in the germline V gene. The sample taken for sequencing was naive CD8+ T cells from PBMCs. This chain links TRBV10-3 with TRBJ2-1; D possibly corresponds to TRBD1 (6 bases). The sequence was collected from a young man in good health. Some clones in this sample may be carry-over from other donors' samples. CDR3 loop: CAITETGSGEQFF. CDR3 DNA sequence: TGTGCCATCACTGAGACAGGATCGGGTGAGCAGTTCTTC.